The source of this TCR beta chain is a study of molecular identifiers for immune sequencing clone quantification (dated by TCRdb to between 2018 and 2020). Regarding the study in general: For a replicate experiment, the RNA from either 20,000 or 100,000 naive CD8 T cells was divided into five aliquots, and four of those aliquots went on to sequencing. CD8 T cells were used in a methods study to benchmark molecular-identifier clustering-based TCR repertoire sequencing (MIDCIRS) and TCR RNA copy counting. Overall results and qualifications from the work: Modeling gave around 3 recovered TCR RNA copies per cell versus around 10 by digital PCR, implying around 33% capture efficiency. When barcode sub-clustering was not used, chimeric consensus sequences inflated TCR diversity, with chimeras reaching as high as 47%. Naive libraries contained spiked-in Jurkat TCR RNA (approximately nine copies' worth), which is not part of the donor repertoire. Spiked-in Jurkat TCR RNA equivalent to a single cell was reported to be detectable even among 800,000 to 1,000,000 naive CD8 T cells. In CMV-specific effector cells, over 99% of molecules were held by clones above 20 RNA copies, whereas under 1% of molecules were held by such clones in naive cells. Highly expanded clone sizes could be underestimated because identical TCR molecules may share a barcode.

Naive CD8 T cell libraries were made from 20,000 to 1,000,000 sorted cells using 10%, 30% or 50% of purified RNA. Naive CD8 T cells, defined as CD8+CD4-CCR7+CD45RA+, were FACS-sorted into RLT Plus buffer on a BD FACSAria II. To test detection sensitivity, Jurkat RNA equal to around 11 TCR copies was added to samples of roughly 19,000-1,100,000 naive CD8 T cells. CD8 T cells were enriched using RosetteSep CD8+ T Cell Enrichment Cocktail and Ficoll-Paque, and the enriched cells then underwent ACK red cell lysis. The CDR3 runs 15 residues from the cysteine to the phenylalanine. Left in the record is the CDR3 DNA by itself, 45 bases read in frame from the first base. From the germline V gene, CDR1 is MNHEY and CDR2 is SVGAGI. Trimming removed 0 bases from V and 4 bases from J; the gene matches leave 3 bases unexplained. There are many counts of this clonotype. The specificity of this receptor is unknown. Base qualities are not recorded, but no much larger clone differs from it by a single base.

Library generation was performed with PCR. The instrument given in TCRdb is Illumina HiSeq 4000. Bulk TCR libraries were made following a previously described method, with the TCR primers given in Table S5. Purification of total RNA was performed with the Qiagen AllPrep DNA/RNA kit. Before analysis, reads from multiple sequencing runs of one library were combined. From the authors' description of their analysis: Reads were retained only if the reads had an exact TCR constant sequence, and the retained reads were trimmed to 150 nt and grouped according to their 12-nt molecular barcodes. Within each barcode group, reads were sub-clustered at a 15% Levenshtein threshold, and quality-weighted consensus sequences were built per RNA molecule. Non-functional sequences were removed, as were lower-count sequences one edit away from another. Barcode sub-clusters with fewer than 20% of the maximum read count were removed, based on fitting two negative binomial distributions. The public sequencing data were trimmed at Q25 with fastp and processed into clonotypes with MiXCR by TCRdb, which kept only in-frame beta chains. For every CDR3 protein sequence, its rows merge into one entry that carries the most common genes and DNA. TCRdb, not the original authors, processed these V and J calls. The sample records tens of thousands of distinct CDR3 sequences, 18% of which are singletons. The ten largest clones capture approximately 1.5% of the sample.

The chain is made from TRBV6-5 and TRBJ1-1, and TRBD1 aligns with 9 junction nucleotides. The TCR comes from a human donor in good health. Some libraries in this study had Jurkat cell RNA spiked in. The sequenced sample consisted of naive CD8+ T cells from blood, with Jurkat cell RNA spiked in. The cell subset or site label corresponds to: FACS-sorted CD8+CD4-CCR7+CD45RA+ naive T cells. The bases are TGTGCCAGCAGTTACTCTCAGACAGGGGGCACTGAAGCTTTCTTT. It specifies CASSYSQTGGTEAFF.